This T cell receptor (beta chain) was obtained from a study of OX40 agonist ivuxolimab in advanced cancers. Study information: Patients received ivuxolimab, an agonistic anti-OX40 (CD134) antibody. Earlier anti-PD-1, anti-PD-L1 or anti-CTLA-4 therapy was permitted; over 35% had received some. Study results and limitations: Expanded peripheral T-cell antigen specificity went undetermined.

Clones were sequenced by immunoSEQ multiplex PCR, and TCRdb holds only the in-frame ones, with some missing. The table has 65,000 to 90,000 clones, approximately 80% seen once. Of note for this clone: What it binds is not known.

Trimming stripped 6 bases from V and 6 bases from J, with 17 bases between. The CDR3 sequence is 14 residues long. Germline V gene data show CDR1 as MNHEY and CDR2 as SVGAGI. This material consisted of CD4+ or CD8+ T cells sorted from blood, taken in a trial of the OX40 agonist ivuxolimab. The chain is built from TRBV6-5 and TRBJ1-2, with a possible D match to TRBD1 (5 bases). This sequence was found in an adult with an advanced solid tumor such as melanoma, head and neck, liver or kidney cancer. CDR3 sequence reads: CASSAEGSGNGYTF. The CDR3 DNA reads TGTGCCAGCAGCGCTGAGGGGTCAGGAAATGGCTACACCTTC.